This T cell receptor beta chain was sequenced in a study of control samples from healthy donors and cancer patients. This clone has a single count. The CDR3 totals 13 residues. The germline V gene encodes CDR1 SGHTA and CDR2 FQGNSA. Trimming stripped 1 base from V and 9 bases from J, with 12 bases between. The method was immunoSEQ multiplex PCR; TCRdb's version includes in-frame clones alone and lacks a portion of them. The sample yields some 160,000 clones, 92% seen once. This TCR was recovered from a woman in her 30s in good health. The chain joins TRBV7-2 to TRBJ2-5; D is unclear. Sequenced material: blood. The DNA of the CDR3 is TGTGCCAGCAGCTTAGATTTAGAGAGTCCCCAGTACTTC. This gives the protein CASSLDLESPQYF.